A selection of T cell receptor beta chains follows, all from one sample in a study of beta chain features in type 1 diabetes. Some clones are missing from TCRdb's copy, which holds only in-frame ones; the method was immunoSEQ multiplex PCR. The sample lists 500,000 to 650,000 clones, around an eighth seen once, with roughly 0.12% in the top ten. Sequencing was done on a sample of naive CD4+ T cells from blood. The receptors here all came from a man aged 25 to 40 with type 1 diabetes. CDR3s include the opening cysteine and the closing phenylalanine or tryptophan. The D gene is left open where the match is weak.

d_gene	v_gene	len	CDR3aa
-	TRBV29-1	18	CSVADTSQSPLNYYGYTF
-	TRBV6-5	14	CASSPGTDYYEQYF
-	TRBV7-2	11	CASSLMGEQYF
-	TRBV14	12	CASSPSGGGQYF
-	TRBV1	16	CTSSQEWAGGRIIQYF
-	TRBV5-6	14	CASSLVLGAGEQFF
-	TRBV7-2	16	CASSLARQAGANVLTF
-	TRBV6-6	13	CASSYRQGHEQYF
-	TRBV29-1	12	CSGSGPDYEQYF
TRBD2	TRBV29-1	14	CSSLAGFAYNEQFF